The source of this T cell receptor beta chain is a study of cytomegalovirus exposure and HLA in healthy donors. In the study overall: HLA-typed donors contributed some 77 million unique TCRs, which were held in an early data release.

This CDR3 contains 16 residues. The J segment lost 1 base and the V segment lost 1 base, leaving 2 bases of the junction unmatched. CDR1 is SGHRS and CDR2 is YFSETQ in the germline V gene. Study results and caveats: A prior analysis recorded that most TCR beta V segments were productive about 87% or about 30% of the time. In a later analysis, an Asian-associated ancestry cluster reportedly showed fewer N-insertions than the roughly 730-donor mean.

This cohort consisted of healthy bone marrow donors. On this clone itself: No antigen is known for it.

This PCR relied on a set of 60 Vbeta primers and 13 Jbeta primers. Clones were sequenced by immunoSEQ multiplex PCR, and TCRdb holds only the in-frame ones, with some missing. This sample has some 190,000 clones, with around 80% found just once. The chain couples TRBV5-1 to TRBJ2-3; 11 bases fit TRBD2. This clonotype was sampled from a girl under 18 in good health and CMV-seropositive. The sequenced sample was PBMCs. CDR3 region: CASSLMGLAGTDTQYF. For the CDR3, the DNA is TGCGCCAGCAGCTTGATGGGACTAGCGGGCACAGATACGCAGTATTTT.